The 5 T cell receptor beta chains reported below all come from one sample, sequenced in a study of radiation and T cells in renal cell carcinoma. Libraries were prepared by immunoSEQ multiplex PCR; TCRdb keeps only in-frame clonotypes and omits some of them. The repertoire has more than 95,000 clones, 81% of them found once; the top ten carry about 5.3%. Time point meaning: blood 2 weeks post-SBRT. Treatment defined: 15 Gy SBRT to primary tumor, nephrectomy 4 weeks later. The sequencing used blood, collected from a patient whose treatment included radiotherapy and nephrectomy. These TCRs come from a man between 50 and 59 years old with renal cell carcinoma.

The V call is TRBV9, the J call TRBJ2-3, with 7 bases aligning to TRBD2. V dropped 0 bases and J dropped 1; count of bases not matched to a gene: 5. CDR1 and CDR2 (germline): SGDLS, YYNGEE. The length of the CDR3 is 16 residues. This CDR3 reads CASSVDPGGGTDTQYF. CDR3 DNA: TGTGCCAGCAGCGTAGACCCGGGAGGTGGCACAGATACGCAGTATTTT.

Details on this clone: This sample includes further DNA sequences coding for the same CDR3. The V and J genes are TRBV7-9 and TRBJ1-1; the D is unclear. V was pared by 4 bases and J by 1 base, with 7 bases between. The CDR3 runs to 13 residues. Per germline, CDR1 SEHNR and CDR2 FQNEAQ (reference sequence). The CDR3 loop is CASSSQGNTEAFF. In nucleotides, the CDR3 is TGTGCCAGCAGCTCCCAAGGGAACACTGAAGCTTTCTTT.

V is TRBV2 and J is TRBJ1-5, with 11 bases that match TRBD1. Trimming cost V 7 bases and J 2 bases; bases outside gene matches: 7. This CDR3 region has 16 residues. CDR1 and CDR2 from the germline V gene are SNHLY and FYNNEI. The CDR3 sequence: CASTRRTGGGNQPQHF. Written as DNA, the CDR3 is TGTGCCAGCACTCGCCGGACAGGGGGCGGCAATCAGCCCCAGCATTTT.

This chain connects TRBV30 to TRBJ1-1, with unresolved D. Trimming removed 0 bases from V and 7 bases from J, with 6 bases in between. Germline CDR1 reads GTSNPN; CDR2 reads SVGIG (reference sequence). CDR3 length: 11 amino acids. The CDR3 bases are TGTGCCTGGAGTGTCTTTCGTGAAGCTTTCTTT. As protein: CAWSVFREAFF.

The chain combines TRBV29-1 with TRBJ1-1, with 7 bases identical to TRBD1. Losses at the gene ends were 4 bases for V and 3 bases for J; bases not matched to a gene: 8. The germline V gene encodes CDR1 SQVTM and CDR2 ANQGSEA. The CDR3 contains 14 residues. This CDR3 is CSVVKGAQDTEAFF. The CDR3 bases are TGCAGCGTTGTGAAGGGGGCGCAGGACACTGAAGCTTTCTTT.